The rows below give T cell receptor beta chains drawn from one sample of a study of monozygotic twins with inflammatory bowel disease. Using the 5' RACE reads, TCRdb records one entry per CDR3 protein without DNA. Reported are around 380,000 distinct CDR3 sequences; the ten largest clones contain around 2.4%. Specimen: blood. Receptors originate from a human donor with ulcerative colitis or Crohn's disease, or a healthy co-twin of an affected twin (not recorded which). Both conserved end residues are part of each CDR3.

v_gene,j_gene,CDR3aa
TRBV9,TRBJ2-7,CASSVAEYGGKTYEQYF
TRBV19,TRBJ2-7,CASSRQGDEQYF
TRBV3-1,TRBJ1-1,CASSQDRQSAFF
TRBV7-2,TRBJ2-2,CASRTGTGRTGELFF
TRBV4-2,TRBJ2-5,CASSQEGQGESIQYF
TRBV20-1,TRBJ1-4,CSARGSDEKLFF
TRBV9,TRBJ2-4,CASSVGTVAAKNIQYF
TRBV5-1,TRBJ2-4,CASSKTSGLAKNIQYF
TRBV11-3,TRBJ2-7,CASSLGPINEQYF
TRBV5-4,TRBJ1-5,CASSLGGQGARQPQHF
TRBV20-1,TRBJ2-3,CSASISGTTDTQYF
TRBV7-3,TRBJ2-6,CASRPTASGGIGLTF
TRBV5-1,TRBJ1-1,CASSFVGPEAFF
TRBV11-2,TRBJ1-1,CASSSLPGDRNTEAFF
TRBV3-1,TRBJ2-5,CASSQDTGSLAAQYF
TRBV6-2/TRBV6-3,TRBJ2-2,CASSYPGTRNTGELFF
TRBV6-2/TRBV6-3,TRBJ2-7,CASIRGGSAYEQYF
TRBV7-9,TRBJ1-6,CASSLHSYNSPLHF
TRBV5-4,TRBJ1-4,CASSFGGRGHNEKLFF
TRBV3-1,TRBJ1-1,CASSRGGAKGTEAFF
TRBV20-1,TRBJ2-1,CSARTTPNEQFF
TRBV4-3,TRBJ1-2,CASSPSRDRGLAGYGYTF
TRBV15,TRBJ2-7,CATSRDRGASPQIF
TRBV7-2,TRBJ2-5,CASSLSGVRQTQYF
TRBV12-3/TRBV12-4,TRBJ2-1,CASSLAGRERRNEQFF
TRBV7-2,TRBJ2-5,CASKSGGETQYF
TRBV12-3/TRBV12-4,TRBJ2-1,CASSFRGLAGTPRGQFF
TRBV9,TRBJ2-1,CASSVTDSEQFF
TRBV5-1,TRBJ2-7,CASSLLGTGTYEQYF
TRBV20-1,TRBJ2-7,CSATAVGTGTTGYEQYF
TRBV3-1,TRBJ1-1,CASSLSSGNTEAFF
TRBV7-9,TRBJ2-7,CASSASPGQHRDEQYF
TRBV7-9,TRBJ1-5,CASSLAWDGNQPQHF
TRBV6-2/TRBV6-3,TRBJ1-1,CASKSPFLVSTEAFF
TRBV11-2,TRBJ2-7,CASSLLISTYEQYF
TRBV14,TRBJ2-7,CASSQVTGLPPYEQYF
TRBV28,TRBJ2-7,CASSSSSAHAYEQYF
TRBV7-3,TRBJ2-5,CASSPQGVYTQETQYF
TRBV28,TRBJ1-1,CASSLSPRRNRNTEAFF
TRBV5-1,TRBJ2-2,CASSLSTGSGTGELFF
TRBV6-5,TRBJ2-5,CASSYSAVAGWETQYF
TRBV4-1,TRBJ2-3,CASSQDPTGGRADTQYF
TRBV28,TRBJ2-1,CASSSTLAGSYNEQFF